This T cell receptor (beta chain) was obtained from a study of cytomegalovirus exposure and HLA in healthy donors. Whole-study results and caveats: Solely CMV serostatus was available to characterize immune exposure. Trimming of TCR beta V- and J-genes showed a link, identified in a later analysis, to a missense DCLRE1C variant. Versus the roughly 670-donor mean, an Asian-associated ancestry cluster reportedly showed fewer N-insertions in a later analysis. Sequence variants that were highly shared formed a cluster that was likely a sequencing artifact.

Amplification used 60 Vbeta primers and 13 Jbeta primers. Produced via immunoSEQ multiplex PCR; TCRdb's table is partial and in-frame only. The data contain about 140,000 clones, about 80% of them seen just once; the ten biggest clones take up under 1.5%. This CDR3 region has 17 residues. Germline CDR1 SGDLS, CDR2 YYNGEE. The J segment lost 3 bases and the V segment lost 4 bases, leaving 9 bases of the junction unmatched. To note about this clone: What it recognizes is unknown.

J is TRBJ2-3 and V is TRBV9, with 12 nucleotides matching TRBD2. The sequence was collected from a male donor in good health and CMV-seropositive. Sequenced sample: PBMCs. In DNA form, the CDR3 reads TGTGCCAGCAGCAGGACTAGCGGGACTCGTTTAACAGATACGCAGTATTTT. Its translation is CASSRTSGTRLTDTQYF.